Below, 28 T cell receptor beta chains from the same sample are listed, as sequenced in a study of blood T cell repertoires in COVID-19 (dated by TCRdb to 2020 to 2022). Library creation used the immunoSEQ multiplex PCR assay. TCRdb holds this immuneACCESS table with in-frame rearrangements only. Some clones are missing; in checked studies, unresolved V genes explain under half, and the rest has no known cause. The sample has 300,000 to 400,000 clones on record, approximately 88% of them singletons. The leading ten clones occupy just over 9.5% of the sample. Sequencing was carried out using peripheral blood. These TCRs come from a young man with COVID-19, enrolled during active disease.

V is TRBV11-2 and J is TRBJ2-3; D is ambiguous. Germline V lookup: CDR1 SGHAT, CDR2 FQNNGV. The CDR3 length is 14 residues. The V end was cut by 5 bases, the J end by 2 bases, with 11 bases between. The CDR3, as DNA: TGTGCCAGCAGCCAAGATAGAGCCACAGATACGCAGTATTTT. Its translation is CASSQDRATDTQYF.

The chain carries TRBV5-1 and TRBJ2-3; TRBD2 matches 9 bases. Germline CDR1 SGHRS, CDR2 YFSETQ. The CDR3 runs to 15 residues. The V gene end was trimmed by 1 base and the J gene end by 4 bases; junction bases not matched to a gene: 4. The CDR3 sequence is CASSLTTSGSDTQYF. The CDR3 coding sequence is TGCGCCAGCAGCTTGACGACTAGCGGATCAGATACGCAGTATTTT.

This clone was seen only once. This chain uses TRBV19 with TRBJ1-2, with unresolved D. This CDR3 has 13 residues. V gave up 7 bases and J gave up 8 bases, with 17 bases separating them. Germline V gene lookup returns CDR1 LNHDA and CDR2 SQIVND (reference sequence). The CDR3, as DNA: TGTGCCAGTACCCTCGGCGGGTACGGGGGCTACACCTTC. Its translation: CASTLGGYGGYTF.

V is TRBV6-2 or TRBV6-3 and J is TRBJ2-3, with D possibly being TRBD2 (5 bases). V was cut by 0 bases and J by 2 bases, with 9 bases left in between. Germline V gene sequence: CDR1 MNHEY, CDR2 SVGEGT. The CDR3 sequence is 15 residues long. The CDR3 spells CASSYSEGDTDTQYF. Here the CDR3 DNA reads TGTGCCAGCAGTTACTCTGAGGGTGACACAGATACGCAGTATTTT.

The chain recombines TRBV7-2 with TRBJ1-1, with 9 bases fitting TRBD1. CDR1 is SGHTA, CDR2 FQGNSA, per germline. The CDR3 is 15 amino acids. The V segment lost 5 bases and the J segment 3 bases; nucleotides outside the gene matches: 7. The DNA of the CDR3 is TGTGCCAGCAGCCCCAACAGGGGGCCGTACACTGAAGCTTTCTTT. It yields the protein CASSPNRGPYTEAFF. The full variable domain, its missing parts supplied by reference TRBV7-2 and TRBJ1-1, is GAGVSQSPSNKVTEKGKDVELRCDPISGHTALYWYRQSLGQGLEFLIYFQGNSAPDKSGLPSDRFSAERTGGSVSTLTIQRTQQEDSAVYLCASSPNRGPYTEAFFGQGTRLTVV.

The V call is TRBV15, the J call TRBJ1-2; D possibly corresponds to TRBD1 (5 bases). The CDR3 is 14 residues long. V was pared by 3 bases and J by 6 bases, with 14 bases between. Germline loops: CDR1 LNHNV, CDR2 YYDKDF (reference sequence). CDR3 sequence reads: CATSRAGFLNGYTF. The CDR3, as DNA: TGTGCCACCAGCAGGGCAGGGTTTTTGAATGGCTACACCTTC.

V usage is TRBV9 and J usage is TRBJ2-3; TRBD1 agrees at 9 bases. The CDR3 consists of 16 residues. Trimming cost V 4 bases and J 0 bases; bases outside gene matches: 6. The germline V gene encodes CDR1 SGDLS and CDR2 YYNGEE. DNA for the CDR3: TGTGCCAGCAGCTTGGGGACAGGGACCAGCACAGATACGCAGTATTTT. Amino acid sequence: CASSLGTGTSTDTQYF.

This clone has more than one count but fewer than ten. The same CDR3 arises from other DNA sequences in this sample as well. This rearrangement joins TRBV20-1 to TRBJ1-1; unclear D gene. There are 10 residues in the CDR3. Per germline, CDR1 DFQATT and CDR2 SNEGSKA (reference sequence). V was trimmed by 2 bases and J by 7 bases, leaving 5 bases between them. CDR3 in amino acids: CSARQFEAFF. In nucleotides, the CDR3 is TGCAGTGCTAGACAGTTTGAAGCTTTCTTT.

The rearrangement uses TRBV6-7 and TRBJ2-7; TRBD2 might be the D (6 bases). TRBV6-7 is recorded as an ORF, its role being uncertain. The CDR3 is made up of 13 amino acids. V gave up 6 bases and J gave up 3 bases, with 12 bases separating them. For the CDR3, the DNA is TGTGCCAGCAGCCTTCCCGGGGGCTACGAGCAGTACTTC. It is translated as CASSLPGGYEQYF.

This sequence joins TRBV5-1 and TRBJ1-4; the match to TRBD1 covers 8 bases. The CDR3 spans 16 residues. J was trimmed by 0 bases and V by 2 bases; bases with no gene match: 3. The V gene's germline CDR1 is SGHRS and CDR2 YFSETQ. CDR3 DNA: TGCGCCAGCAGCTTCACAGGGGGACCAACTAATGAAAAACTGTTTTTT. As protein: CASSFTGGPTNEKLFF.

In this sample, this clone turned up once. The CDR3 coding sequence is TGTGCCAGCAGTCAGGGGGCTAGCGGCACAGATACGCAGTATTTT. Amino acid sequence: CASSQGASGTDTQYF. This rearrangement joins TRBV6-6 to TRBJ2-3, with 8 positions matching TRBD1. The V gene end was trimmed by 5 bases and the J gene end by 1 base; junction bases not matched to a gene: 5. Germline V lookup: CDR1 MNHNY, CDR2 SVGAGI (reference sequence). The CDR3 sequence is 15 residues long.

The CDR3 here is CASSLTANTGELFF. The CDR3 nucleotides read TGTGCCAGCAGCTTGACTGCGAACACCGGGGAGCTGTTTTTT. This chain links TRBV7-3 with TRBJ2-2; D unresolved. CDR1 SGHTA and CDR2 FQGTGA come from the germline V gene. The CDR3 loop spans 14 amino acids. Trimming cost V 3 bases and J 0 bases, with 5 bases left between them.

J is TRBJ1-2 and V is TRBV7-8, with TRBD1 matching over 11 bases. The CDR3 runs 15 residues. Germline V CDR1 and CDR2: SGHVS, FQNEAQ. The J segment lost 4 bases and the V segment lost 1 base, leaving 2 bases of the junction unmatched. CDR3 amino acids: CASSLVGQGVYGYTF. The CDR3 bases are TGTGCCAGCAGCTTAGTGGGACAGGGGGTCTATGGCTACACCTTC.

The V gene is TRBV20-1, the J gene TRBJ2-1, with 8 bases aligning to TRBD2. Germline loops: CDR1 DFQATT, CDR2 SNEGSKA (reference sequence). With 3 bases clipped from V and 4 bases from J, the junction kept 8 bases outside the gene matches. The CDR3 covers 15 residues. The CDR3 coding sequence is TGCAGTGCTAGTATACCGGGACTAGTATACAATGAGCAGTTCTTC. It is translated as CSASIPGLVYNEQFF.

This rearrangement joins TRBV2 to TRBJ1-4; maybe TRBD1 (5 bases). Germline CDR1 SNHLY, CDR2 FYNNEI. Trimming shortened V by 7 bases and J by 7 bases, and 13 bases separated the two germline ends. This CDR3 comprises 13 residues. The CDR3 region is CASTRQWGEKLFF. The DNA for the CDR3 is TGTGCCAGCACCCGACAGTGGGGTGAAAAACTGTTTTTT.

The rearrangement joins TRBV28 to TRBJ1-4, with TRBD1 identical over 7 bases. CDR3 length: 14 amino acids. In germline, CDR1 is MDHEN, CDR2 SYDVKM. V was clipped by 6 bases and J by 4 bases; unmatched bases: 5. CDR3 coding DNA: TGTGCCAGCAGCCCGGGACAGATTAATGAAAAACTGTTTTTT. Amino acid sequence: CASSPGQINEKLFF.

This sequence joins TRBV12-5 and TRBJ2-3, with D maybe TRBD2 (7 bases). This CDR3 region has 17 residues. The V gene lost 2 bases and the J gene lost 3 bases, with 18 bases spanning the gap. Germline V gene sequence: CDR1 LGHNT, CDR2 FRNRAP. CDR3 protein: CASGLFPKGGGTDTQYF. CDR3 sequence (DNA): TGTGCTAGTGGTTTGTTCCCGAAAGGGGGGGGGACAGATACGCAGTATTTT.

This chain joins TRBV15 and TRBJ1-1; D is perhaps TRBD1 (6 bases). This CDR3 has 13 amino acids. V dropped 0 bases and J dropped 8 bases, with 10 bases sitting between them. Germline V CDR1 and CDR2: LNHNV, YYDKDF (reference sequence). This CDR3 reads CATSRDRTAEAFF. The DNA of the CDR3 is TGTGCCACCAGCAGAGATCGGACAGCCGAAGCTTTCTTT.

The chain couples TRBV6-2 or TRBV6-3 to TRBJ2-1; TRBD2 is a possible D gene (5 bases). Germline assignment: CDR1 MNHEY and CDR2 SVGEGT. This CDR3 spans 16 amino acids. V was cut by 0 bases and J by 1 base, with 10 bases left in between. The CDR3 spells CASSYSTIRSYNEQFF. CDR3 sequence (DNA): TGTGCCAGCAGTTACTCGACTATCCGATCCTACAATGAGCAGTTCTTC.

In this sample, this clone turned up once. The CDR3 region has the DNA TGTGCCAGCAGGGAGAGGGAATCTTTCTTT. It translates to CASRERESFF. The rearrangement links TRBV28 to TRBJ1-1; D unresolved. V lost 6 bases, J lost 12 bases, and 11 bases lay in between. Germline V lookup: CDR1 MDHEN, CDR2 SYDVKM. The CDR3 is 10 amino acids.

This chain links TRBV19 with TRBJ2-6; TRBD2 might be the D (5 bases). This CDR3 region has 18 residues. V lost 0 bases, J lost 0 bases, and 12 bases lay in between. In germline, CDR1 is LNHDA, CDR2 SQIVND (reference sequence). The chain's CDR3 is CASSIEVRRFSGANVLTF. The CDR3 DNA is TGTGCCAGTAGTATAGAAGTGAGGAGGTTCTCTGGGGCCAACGTCCTGACTTTC.

The CDR3 DNA is TGTGCCAGCAGTTTGACGGGGCTAGCGGGGATATCCTACGAGCAGTACTTC. Translation: CASSLTGLAGISYEQYF. This chain connects TRBV28 to TRBJ2-7; 9 bases line up with TRBD2. This CDR3 spans 17 amino acids. The V and J ends lost 3 bases and 1 base, in that order; junction bases with no gene match: 10. Germline V CDR1 and CDR2: MDHEN, SYDVKM.

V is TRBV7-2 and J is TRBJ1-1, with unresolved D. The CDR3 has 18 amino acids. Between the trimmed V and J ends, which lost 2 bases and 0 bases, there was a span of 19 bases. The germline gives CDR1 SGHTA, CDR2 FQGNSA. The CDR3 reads CASSLRQRGHYMNTEAFF. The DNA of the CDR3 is TGTGCCAGCAGCTTACGCCAGCGAGGTCACTATATGAACACTGAAGCTTTCTTT.

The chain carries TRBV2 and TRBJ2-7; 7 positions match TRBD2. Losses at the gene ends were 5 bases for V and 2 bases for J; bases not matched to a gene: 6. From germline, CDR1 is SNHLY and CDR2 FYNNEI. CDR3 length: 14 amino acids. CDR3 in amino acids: CASSNFGGTYEQYF. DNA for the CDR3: TGTGCCAGCAGTAACTTCGGGGGGACCTACGAGCAGTACTTC. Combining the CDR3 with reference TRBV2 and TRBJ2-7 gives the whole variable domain EPEVTQTPSHQVTQMGQEVILRCVPISNHLYFYWYRQILGQKVEFLVSFYNNEISEKSEIFDDQFSVERPDGSNFTLKIRSTKLEDSAMYFCASSNFGGTYEQYFGPGTRLTVT.

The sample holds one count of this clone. The CDR3 sequence: CASSYGQGIGEQFF. The CDR3 DNA reads as TGTGCCAGCAGCTACGGACAGGGGATCGGTGAGCAGTTCTTC. The chain recombines TRBV5-8 with TRBJ2-1; 9 bases fit TRBD1. Unmatched junction bases numbered 7, after V lost 3 bases and J lost 9 bases. The length of the CDR3 is 14 residues. In germline, CDR1 is SGHTS, CDR2 YDEGEE. The variable domain in full, completed from reference TRBV5-8 and TRBJ2-1, reads EAGVTQSPTHLIKTRGQQATLRCSPISGHTSVYWYQQALGLGLQFLLWYDEGEERNRGNFPPRFSGRQFPNYSSELNVNALELEDSALYLCASSYGQGIGEQFFGPGTRLTVL.

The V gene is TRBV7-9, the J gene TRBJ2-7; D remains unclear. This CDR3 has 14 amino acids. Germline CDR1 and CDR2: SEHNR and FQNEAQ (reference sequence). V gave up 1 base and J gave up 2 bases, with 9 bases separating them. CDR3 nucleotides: TGTGCCAGCAGCTTAGATTCAGTTCCCTACGAGCAGTACTTC. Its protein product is CASSLDSVPYEQYF. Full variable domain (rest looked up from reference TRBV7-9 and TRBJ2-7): DTGVSQNPRHKITKRGQNVTFRCDPISEHNRLYWYRQTLGQGPEFLTYFQNEAQLEKSRLLSDRFSAERPKGSFSTLEIQRTEQGDSAMYLCASSLDSVPYEQYFGPGTRLTVT.

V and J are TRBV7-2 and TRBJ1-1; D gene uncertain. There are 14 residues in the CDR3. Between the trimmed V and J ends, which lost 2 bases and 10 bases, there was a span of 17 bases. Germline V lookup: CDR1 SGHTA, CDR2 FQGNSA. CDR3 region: CASSLIGSEGGAFF. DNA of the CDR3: TGTGCCAGCAGCTTAATCGGGTCAGAGGGTGGAGCTTTCTTT. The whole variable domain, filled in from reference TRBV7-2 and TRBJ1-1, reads GAGVSQSPSNKVTEKGKDVELRCDPISGHTALYWYRQSLGQGLEFLIYFQGNSAPDKSGLPSDRFSAERTGGSVSTLTIQRTQQEDSAVYLCASSLIGSEGGAFFGQGTRLTVV.

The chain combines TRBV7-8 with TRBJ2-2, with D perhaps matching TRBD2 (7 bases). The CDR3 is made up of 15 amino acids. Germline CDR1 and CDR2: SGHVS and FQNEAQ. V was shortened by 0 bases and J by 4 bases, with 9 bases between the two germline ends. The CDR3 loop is CASSLAGGRTGELFF. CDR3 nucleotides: TGTGCCAGCAGCTTAGCGGGGGGGCGCACCGGGGAGCTGTTTTTT.